There are a few counts of the clone carrying this TCR beta chain. As yet, its antigen is unknown. The CDR3 length is 17 residues. Germline CDR1 and CDR2: SGHKS and YYEKEE (reference sequence). Trimming took 4 bases from V and 2 from J; bases not matched to a gene: 5. Primers for the PCR totalled 60 Vbeta and 13 Jbeta. Only in-frame clones appear in the TCRdb table, and some are missing; sequencing was by immunoSEQ multiplex PCR. The repertoire holds 180,000 or so clones, with roughly a tenth as singletons. The sample comes from a study of cytomegalovirus exposure and HLA in healthy donors. Study background: Just over 80% of 398 genotyped donors fell in the Caucasian-associated ancestry cluster.

General study results and limits: It was confirmed in vitro that a few of the CMV-associated chains were specific for CMV antigens. With later analysis, a missense DCLRE1C variant became linked to TCR beta V- and J-gene trimming.

This chain joins TRBV5-5 and TRBJ2-5; 16 bases are shared with TRBD2. Sequencing was done on a sample of PBMCs. The receptor was derived from a woman between 25 and 40 years old in good health and CMV-seropositive. CDR3 nucleotide sequence: TGTGCCAGCAGCCCCCCGGGACTAGCGGGAGGGCAAGAGACCCAGTACTTC. It is translated as CASSPPGLAGGQETQYF. Complete variable domain (other parts from reference TRBV5-5 and TRBJ2-5): DAGVTQSPTHLIKTRGQQVTLRCSPISGHKSVSWYQQVLGQGPQFIFQYYEKEERGRGNFPDRFSARQFPNYSSELNVNALLLGDSALYLCASSPPGLAGGQETQYFGPGTRLLVL.